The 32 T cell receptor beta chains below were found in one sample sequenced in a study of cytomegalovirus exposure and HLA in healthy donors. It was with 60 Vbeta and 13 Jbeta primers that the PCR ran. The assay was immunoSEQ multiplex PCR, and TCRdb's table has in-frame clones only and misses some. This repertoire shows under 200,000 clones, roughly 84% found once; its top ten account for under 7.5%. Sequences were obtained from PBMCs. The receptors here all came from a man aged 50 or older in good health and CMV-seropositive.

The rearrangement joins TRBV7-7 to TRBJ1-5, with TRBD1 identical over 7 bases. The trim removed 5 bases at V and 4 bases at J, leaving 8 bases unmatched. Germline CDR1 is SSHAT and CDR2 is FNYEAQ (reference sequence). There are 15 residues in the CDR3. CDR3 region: CASSNAGGGNQPQHF. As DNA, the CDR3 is TGTGCCAGCAGCAACGCAGGGGGTGGAAATCAGCCCCAGCATTTT.

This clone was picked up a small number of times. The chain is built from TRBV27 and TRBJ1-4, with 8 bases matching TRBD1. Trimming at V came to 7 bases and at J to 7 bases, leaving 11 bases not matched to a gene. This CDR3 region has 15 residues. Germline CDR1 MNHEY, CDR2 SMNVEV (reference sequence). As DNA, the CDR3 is TGTGCCAGCACCCACCTACCAGGGGGCCTTGAAAAACTGTTTTTT. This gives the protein CASTHLPGGLEKLFF.

Here the CDR3 reads CASSPRGPSVYNEQFF. CDR3 in DNA: TGTGCCAGCAGCCCCCGAGGCCCGTCAGTTTACAATGAGCAGTTCTTC. The chain joins TRBV9 to TRBJ2-1; no definite D call. CDR1 is SGDLS and CDR2 is YYNGEE in the germline V gene. This CDR3 has 16 amino acids. V gave up 4 bases and J gave up 4 bases, with 18 bases separating them.

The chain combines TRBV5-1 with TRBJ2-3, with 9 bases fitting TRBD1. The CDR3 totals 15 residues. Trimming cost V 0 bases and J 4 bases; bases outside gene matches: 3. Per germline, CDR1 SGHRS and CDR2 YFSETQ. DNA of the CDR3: TGCGCCAGCAGCTTGGAGGGGACAGGGTCAGATACGCAGTATTTT. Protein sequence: CASSLEGTGSDTQYF.

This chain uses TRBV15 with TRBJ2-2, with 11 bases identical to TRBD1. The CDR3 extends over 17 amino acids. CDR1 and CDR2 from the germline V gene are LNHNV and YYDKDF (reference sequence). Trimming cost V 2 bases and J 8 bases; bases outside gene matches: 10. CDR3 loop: CATSRPPSGQGVGELFF. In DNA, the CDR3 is TGTGCCACCAGCAGACCCCCCTCGGGACAGGGGGTTGGGGAGCTGTTTTTT.

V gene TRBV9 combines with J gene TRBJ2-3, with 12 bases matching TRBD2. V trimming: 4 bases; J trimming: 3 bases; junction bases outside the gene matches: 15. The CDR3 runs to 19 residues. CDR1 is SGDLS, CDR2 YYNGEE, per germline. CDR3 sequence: CASSRDPVSSGGATDTQYF. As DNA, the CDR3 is TGTGCCAGCAGCCGTGACCCTGTCTCTAGCGGGGGGGCAACAGATACGCAGTATTTT.

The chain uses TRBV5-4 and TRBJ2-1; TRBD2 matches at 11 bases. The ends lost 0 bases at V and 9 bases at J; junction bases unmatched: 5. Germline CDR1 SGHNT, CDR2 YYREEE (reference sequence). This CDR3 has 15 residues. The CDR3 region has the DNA TGTGCCAGCAGCTTGGAGGGACTAGCGGTGTTTGAGCAGTTCTTC. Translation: CASSLEGLAVFEQFF.

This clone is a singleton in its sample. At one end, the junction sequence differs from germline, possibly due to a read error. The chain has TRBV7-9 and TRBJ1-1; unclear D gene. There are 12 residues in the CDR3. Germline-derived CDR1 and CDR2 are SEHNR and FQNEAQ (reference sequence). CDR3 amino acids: CSSSSWNTEAFF. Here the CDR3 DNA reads TGTTCCAGCAGCTCCTGGAACACTGAAGCTTTCTTT.

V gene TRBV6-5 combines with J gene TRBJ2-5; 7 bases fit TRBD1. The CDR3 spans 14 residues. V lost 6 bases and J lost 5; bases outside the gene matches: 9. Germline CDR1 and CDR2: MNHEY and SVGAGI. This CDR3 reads CASSPQGDGETQYF. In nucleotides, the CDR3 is TGTGCCAGCAGCCCCCAGGGGGACGGGGAGACCCAGTACTTC.

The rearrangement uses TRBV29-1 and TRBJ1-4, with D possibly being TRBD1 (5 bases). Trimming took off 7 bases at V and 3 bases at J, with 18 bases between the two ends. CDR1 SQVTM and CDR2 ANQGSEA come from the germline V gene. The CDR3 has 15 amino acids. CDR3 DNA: TGCAGCGCAGTTGTCTCCAGGGAGGCTAATGAAAAACTGTTTTTT. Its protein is CSAVVSREANEKLFF.

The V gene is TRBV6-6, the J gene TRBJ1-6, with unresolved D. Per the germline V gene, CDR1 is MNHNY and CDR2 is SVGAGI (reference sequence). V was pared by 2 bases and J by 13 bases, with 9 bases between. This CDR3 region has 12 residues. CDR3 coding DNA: TGTGCCAGCAGTTACCCCGGTAGCCCCCTCCACTTT. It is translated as CASSYPGSPLHF.

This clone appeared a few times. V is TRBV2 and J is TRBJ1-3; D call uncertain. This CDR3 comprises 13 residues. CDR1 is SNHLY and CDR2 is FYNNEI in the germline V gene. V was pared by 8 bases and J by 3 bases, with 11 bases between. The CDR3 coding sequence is TGTGCCAGCCGGACTGTTGATGGAAACACCATATATTTT. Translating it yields CASRTVDGNTIYF. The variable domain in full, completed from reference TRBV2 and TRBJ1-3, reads EPEVTQTPSHQVTQMGQEVILRCVPISNHLYFYWYRQILGQKVEFLVSFYNNEISEKSEIFDDQFSVERPDGSNFTLKIRSTKLEDSAMYFCASRTVDGNTIYFGEGSWLTVV.

The CDR3, as DNA: TGTGCCAGTAGTATAGGGACAGGGGATTGGAACGAGCAGTACTTC. It yields the protein CASSIGTGDWNEQYF. The chain uses TRBV19 and TRBJ2-7; TRBD1 matches at 9 bases. Trimming at V came to 1 base and at J to 5 bases, leaving 6 bases not matched to a gene. The CDR3 consists of 15 residues. CDR1 and CDR2 (germline): LNHDA, SQIVND (reference sequence).

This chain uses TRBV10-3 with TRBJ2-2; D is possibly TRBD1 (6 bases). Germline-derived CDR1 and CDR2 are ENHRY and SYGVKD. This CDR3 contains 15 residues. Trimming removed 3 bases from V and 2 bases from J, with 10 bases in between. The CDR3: CAISDARGNTGELFF. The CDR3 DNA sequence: TGTGCCATCAGTGACGCCAGGGGTAACACCGGGGAGCTGTTTTTT.

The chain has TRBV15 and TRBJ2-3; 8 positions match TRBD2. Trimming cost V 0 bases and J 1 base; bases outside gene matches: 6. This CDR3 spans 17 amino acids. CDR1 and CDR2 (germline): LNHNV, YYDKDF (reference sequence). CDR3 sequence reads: CATSRDSGRGGTDTQYF. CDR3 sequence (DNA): TGTGCCACCAGCAGAGATTCGGGGCGGGGGGGCACAGATACGCAGTATTTT. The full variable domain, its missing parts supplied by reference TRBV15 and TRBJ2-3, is DAMVIQNPRYQVTQFGKPVTLSCSQTLNHNVMYWYQQKSSQAPKLLFHYYDKDFNNEADTPDNFQSRRPNTSFCFLDIRSPGLGDTAMYLCATSRDSGRGGTDTQYFGPGTRLTVL.

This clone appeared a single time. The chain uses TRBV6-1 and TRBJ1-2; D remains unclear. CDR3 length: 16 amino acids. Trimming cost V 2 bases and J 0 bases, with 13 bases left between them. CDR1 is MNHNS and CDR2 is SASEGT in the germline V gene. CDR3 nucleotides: TGTGCCAGCAGTGAACGGGAGTCCCGAGCTAACTATGGCTACACCTTC. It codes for CASSERESRANYGYTF.

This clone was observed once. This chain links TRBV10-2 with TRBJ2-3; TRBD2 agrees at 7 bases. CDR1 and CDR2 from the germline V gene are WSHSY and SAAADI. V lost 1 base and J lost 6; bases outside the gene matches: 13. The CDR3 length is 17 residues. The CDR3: CASSELGLPATGDTQYF. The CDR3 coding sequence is TGCGCCAGCAGTGAGTTGGGACTACCGGCAACGGGTGATACGCAGTATTTT.

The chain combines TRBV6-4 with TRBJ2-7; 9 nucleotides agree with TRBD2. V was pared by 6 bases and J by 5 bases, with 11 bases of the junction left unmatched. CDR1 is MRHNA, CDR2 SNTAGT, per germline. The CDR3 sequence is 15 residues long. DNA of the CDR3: TGTGCCAGCAGAACTCCTAGCGGGACTTCCCACGAGCAGTACGTC. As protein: CASRTPSGTSHEQYV.

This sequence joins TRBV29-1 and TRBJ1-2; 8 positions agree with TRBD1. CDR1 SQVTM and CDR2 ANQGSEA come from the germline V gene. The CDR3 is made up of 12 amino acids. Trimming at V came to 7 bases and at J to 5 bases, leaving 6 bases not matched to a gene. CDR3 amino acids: CSASTGEYGYTF. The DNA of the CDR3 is TGCAGCGCTTCGACAGGGGAATATGGCTACACCTTC.

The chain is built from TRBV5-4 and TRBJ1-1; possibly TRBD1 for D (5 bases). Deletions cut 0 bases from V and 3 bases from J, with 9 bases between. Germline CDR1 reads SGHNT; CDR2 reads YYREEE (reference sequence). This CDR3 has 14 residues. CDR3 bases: TGTGCCAGCAGCTTGGCGGGGGACTACACTGAAGCTTTCTTT. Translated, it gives CASSLAGDYTEAFF.

The chain's CDR3 is CASSRQGRDTQYF. The CDR3 DNA follows: TGTGCCAGCAGCCGACAGGGTAGGGATACGCAGTATTTT. The chain joins TRBV27 to TRBJ2-3; 7 nucleotides agree with TRBD1. The germline CDR1 and CDR2 sequences are MNHEY and SMNVEV (reference sequence). J was trimmed by 6 bases and V by 6 bases; bases with no gene match: 6. This CDR3 is built from 13 residues.

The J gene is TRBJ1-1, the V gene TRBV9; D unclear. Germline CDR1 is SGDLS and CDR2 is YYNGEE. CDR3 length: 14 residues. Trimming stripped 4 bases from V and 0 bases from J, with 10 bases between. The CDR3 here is CASSPPLLNTEAFF. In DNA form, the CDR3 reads TGTGCCAGCAGCCCCCCCTTATTGAACACTGAAGCTTTCTTT.

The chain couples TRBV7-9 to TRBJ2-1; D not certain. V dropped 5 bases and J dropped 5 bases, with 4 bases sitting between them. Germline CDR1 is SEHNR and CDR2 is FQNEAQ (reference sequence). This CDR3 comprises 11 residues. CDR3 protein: CASSPDNEQFF. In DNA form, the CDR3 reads TGTGCCAGCAGCCCGGACAATGAGCAGTTCTTC.

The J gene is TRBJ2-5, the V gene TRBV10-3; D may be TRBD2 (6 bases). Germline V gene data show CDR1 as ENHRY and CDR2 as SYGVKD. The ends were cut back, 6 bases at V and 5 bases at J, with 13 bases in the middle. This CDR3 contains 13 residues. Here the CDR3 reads CAISHTSPETQYF. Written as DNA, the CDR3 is TGTGCCATCAGCCACACTAGCCCTGAGACCCAGTACTTC.

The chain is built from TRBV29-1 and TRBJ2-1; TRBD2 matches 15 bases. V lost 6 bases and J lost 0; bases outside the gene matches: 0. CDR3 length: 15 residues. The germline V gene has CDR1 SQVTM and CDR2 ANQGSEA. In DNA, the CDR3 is TGCAGCGTGGGACTAGCGGGAGGCTCCTACAATGAGCAGTTCTTC. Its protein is CSVGLAGGSYNEQFF.

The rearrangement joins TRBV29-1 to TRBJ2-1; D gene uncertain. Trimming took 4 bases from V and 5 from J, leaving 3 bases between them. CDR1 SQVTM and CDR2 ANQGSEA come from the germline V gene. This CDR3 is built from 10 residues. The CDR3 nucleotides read TGCAGCGTTGCCAACAATGAGCAGTTCTTC. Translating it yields CSVANNEQFF.

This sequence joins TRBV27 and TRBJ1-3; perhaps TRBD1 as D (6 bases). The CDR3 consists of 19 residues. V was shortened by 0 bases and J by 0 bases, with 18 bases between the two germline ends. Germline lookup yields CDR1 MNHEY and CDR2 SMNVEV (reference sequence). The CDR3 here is CASSLSFGLGATSGNTIYF. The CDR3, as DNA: TGTGCCAGCAGTTTATCGTTTGGGCTGGGGGCGACCTCTGGAAACACCATATATTTT.

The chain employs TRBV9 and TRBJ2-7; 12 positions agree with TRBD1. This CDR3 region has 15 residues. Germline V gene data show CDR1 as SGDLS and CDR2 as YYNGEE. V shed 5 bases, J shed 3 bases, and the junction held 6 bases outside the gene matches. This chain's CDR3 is CASSPGQGAYYEQYF. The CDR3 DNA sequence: TGTGCCAGCAGTCCGGGACAGGGGGCCTACTACGAGCAGTACTTC.

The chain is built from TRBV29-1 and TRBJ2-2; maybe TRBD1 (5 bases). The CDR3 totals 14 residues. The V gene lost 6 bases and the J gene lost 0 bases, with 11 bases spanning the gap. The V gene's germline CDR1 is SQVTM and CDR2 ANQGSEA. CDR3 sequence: CSVPTESNTGELFF. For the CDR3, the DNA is TGCAGCGTCCCGACAGAATCGAACACCGGGGAGCTGTTTTTT.

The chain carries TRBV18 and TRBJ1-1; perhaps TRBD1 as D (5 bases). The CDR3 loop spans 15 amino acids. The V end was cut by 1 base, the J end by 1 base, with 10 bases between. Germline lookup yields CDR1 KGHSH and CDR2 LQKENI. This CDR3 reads CASSPLDTKNTEAFF. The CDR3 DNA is TGTGCCAGCTCACCACTGGACACTAAGAACACTGAAGCTTTCTTT.

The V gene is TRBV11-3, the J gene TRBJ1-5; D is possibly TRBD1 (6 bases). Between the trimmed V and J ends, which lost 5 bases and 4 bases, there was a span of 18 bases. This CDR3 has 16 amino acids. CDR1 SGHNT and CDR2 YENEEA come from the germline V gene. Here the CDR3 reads CASSHDRWRPNQPQHF. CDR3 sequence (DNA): TGTGCCAGCAGCCATGACAGGTGGCGACCTAATCAGCCCCAGCATTTT.

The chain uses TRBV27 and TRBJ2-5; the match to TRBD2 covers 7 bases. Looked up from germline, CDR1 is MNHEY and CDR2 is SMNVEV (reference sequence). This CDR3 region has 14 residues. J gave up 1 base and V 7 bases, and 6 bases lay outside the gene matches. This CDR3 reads CASTAGVSQETQYF. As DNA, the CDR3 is TGTGCCAGCACCGCGGGGGTGAGCCAAGAGACCCAGTACTTC.